The 18 T cell receptor beta chains in this list originate from one sample, sequenced in a study of T cells in Graves' hyperthyroidism and ophthalmopathy. RNA transcripts were the template for amplifying TCR beta CDR3 regions. Primed by the HTBI set, a first-round RT-PCR was run on the TCR CDR3. TCRdb processed the multiplex PCR reads anew with MiXCR; each CDR3 protein has one entry. The repertoire holds hundreds of thousands of distinct CDR3 sequences, with around 20% as singletons. Source material: blood. These receptors came from a woman aged 45 to 65 with Graves' hyperthyroidism that later progressed to Graves' ophthalmopathy.

Note on this clonotype: The junction differs from germline at one of its ends, possibly a read error. The genes are TRBV5-1 and TRBJ2-5, with 10 bases that match TRBD2. The CDR3 spans 18 residues. Germline V gene sequence: CDR1 SGHRS, CDR2 YFSETQ. CDR3 loop: CASSLVSTLAGRQETQYF. CDR3 bases: TGTGCCAGCAGCTTGGTTTCGACACTAGCGGGGCGACAAGAGACCCAGTACTTC. Full variable domain (missing parts from reference TRBV5-1 and TRBJ2-5): KAGVTQTPRYLIKTRGQQVTLSCSPISGHRSVSWYQQTPGQGLQFLFEYFSETQRNKGNFPGRFSGRQFSNSRSEMNVSTLELGDSALYLCASSLVSTLAGRQETQYFGPGTRLLVL.

This chain joins TRBV24-1 and TRBJ1-4, with 8 bases lining up with TRBD1. The V gene's germline CDR1 is KGHDR and CDR2 SFDVKD. The CDR3 spans 15 residues. Trimming at V came to 9 bases and at J to 4 bases, leaving 9 bases not matched to a gene. CDR3 region: CATRIVGQDNEKLFF. The CDR3 nucleotides read TGTGCCACCCGGATTGTGGGACAGGATAATGAAAAACTGTTTTTT.

Points on this clonotype: A much larger clone lies a single base off, so this may be a read error. The gene calls are TRBV5-1 and TRBJ2-3; 10 positions match TRBD2. The V and J ends lost 2 bases and 3 bases, in that order; junction bases with no gene match: 6. Germline CDR1 is SGHRS and CDR2 is YFSETQ. The CDR3 has 16 amino acids. CDR3 bases: TGCGCCAGCAGCTTATGGACTAGCGGAAAAACAGATACGCAGTATTTT. Residues: CASSLWTSGKTDTQYF.

The rearrangement links TRBV11-2 to TRBJ1-4; D call uncertain. The CDR3 sequence is 13 residues long. Germline CDR1 is SGHAT and CDR2 is FQNNGV. Trimming stripped 3 bases from V and 8 bases from J, with 10 bases between. The CDR3 is CASSFYSEEKLFF. The CDR3 DNA sequence: TGTGCCAGCAGCTTCTATTCAGAAGAAAAACTGTTTTTT.

This clonotype was seen repeatedly, ten times or more. The chain carries TRBV11-2 and TRBJ2-1; D is possibly TRBD1 or TRBD2 (5 bases each). Trimming stripped 3 bases from V and 2 bases from J, with 11 bases between. The CDR3 runs 15 residues. CDR1 and CDR2 (germline): SGHAT, FQNNGV. CDR3 residues: CASSFLKGPYNEQFF. Here the CDR3 DNA reads TGTGCCAGCAGCTTCCTCAAGGGACCCTACAATGAGCAGTTCTTC.

In its sample, this clonotype was seen many times. The chain combines TRBV3-1 with TRBJ1-2; no clear D. This CDR3 is built from 14 residues. The V end lost 2 bases, the J end lost 7 bases, and 14 bases lay between the germline ends. Germline CDR1 LGHDT, CDR2 YNNKEL (reference sequence). CDR3 DNA sequence: TGTGCCAGCAGCCAATTAGACCCGGGTTTTGGCTACACCTTC. As protein: CASSQLDPGFGYTF.

This clonotype was seen repeatedly, ten times or more. J is TRBJ1-1 and V is TRBV20-1; 10 positions agree with TRBD1. This CDR3 region has 15 residues. Germline V lookup: CDR1 DFQATT, CDR2 SNEGSKA (reference sequence). J gave up 4 bases and V 1 base, and 6 bases lay outside the gene matches. The CDR3 DNA follows: TGCAGTGCTAGAGGGGACAGGGGACGGGGCACTGAAGCTTTCTTT. It yields the protein CSARGDRGRGTEAFF.

There are many counts of this clonotype. The J gene is TRBJ2-5, the V gene TRBV30; D may be TRBD2 (5 bases). CDR3 length: 13 residues. CDR1 is GTSNPN and CDR2 is SVGIG in the germline V gene (reference sequence). The V and J ends lost 3 bases and 4 bases respectively, with 12 bases between them. This CDR3 reads CAWSPGRGETQYF. The CDR3 DNA sequence: TGTGCCTGGAGCCCCGGCCGGGGAGAGACCCAGTACTTC.

This chain links TRBV7-6 with TRBJ2-1, with 15 bases lining up with TRBD2. CDR3 size: 15 residues. Germline V gene lookup returns CDR1 SGHVS and CDR2 FNYEAQ. Trimming cost V 6 bases and J 9 bases; bases outside gene matches: 6. The CDR3 nucleotides are TGTGCCAGCAGTTACGGACTAGCGGGGGGGGGTGAGCAGTTCTTC. Amino acids: CASSYGLAGGGEQFF.

The CDR3 DNA reads as TGTGCCAGCTCACCAGAAGGACAGAGGAATGAAAAACTGTTTTTT. This sequence encodes CASSPEGQRNEKLFF. This chain joins TRBV18 and TRBJ1-4; weak D call: TRBD1 (6 bases). V was cut by 2 bases and J by 5 bases, with 12 bases left in between. Per germline, CDR1 KGHSH and CDR2 LQKENI. The CDR3 has 15 amino acids.

The chain employs TRBV10-3 and TRBJ2-2; tentative D call: TRBD1 (5 bases). The CDR3 is 17 residues long. Germline assignment: CDR1 ENHRY and CDR2 SYGVKD. Trimming pared 3 bases from V and 4 bases from J, leaving 18 bases between. The CDR3 region is CAISDGTGARGTGELFF. For the CDR3, the DNA is TGTGCCATCAGTGATGGAACAGGCGCTCGAGGCACCGGGGAGCTGTTTTTT.

The J gene is TRBJ2-5, the V gene TRBV5-1; 9 bases map to TRBD2. The CDR3 has 14 amino acids. Germline CDR1 and CDR2: SGHRS and YFSETQ. J gave up 4 bases and V 4 bases, and 5 bases lay outside the gene matches. CDR3 sequence: CASSGNSGGETQYF. The CDR3 DNA is TGCGCCAGCAGCGGAAATAGCGGGGGAGAGACCCAGTACTTC.

The rearrangement uses TRBV9 and TRBJ1-3, with TRBD1 identical over 12 bases. The V gene end was trimmed by 4 bases and the J gene end by 0 bases; junction bases not matched to a gene: 5. The CDR3 totals 17 residues. CDR1 is SGDLS and CDR2 is YYNGEE in the germline V gene. CDR3 in DNA: TGTGCCAGCAGCCCACCGGGACAGGGGGCCTCTGGAAACACCATATATTTT. Protein product: CASSPPGQGASGNTIYF. The complete variable domain, with remaining parts taken from reference TRBV9 and TRBJ1-3, reads DSGVTQTPKHLITATGQRVTLRCSPRSGDLSVYWYQQSLDQGLQFLIQYYNGEERAKGNILERFSAQQFPDLHSELNLSSLELGDSALYFCASSPPGQGASGNTIYFGEGSWLTVV.

The V gene is TRBV6-1, the J gene TRBJ2-5; D ambiguous. The CDR3 is 12 amino acids. The ends were cut back, 11 bases at V and 0 bases at J, with 10 bases in the middle. Germline V gene lookup returns CDR1 MNHNS and CDR2 SASEGT. CDR3 amino acids: CARRRYQETQYF. CDR3 sequence (DNA): TGTGCCCGCCGGAGATACCAAGAGACCCAGTACTTC.

This chain links TRBV6-1 with TRBJ2-5; D not resolved. Trimming pared 5 bases from V and 0 bases from J, leaving 16 bases between. The germline CDR1 and CDR2 sequences are MNHNS and SASEGT. The CDR3 runs to 16 residues. CDR3 in DNA: TGTGCCAGCAGTCCCCCGGACCGCTCGTACCAAGAGACCCAGTACTTC. Translation: CASSPPDRSYQETQYF.

The chain has TRBV20-1 and TRBJ2-5; 11 bases align to TRBD2. Trimming cost V 2 bases and J 3 bases; bases outside gene matches: 2. The CDR3 has 14 residues. The germline V gene encodes CDR1 DFQATT and CDR2 SNEGSKA (reference sequence). The CDR3 nucleotides read TGCAGTGCTAGATTTAGCGGGGGGGAAGAGACCCAGTACTTC. It specifies CSARFSGGEETQYF.

The chain uses TRBV12-3 or TRBV12-4 and TRBJ2-7, with a tentative D call TRBD1 (6 bases). V lost 7 bases and J 0 bases, leaving 13 bases between the germline ends. The CDR3 extends over 14 amino acids. Written as DNA, the CDR3 is TGTGCCAGCACCCTAGGGGGAAGCTCCTACGAGCAGTACTTC. Translated, it gives CASTLGGSSYEQYF.

There are many counts of this clonotype. The chain carries TRBV27 and TRBJ2-7, with 8 bases fitting TRBD1. With V trimmed by 3 bases and J by 0 bases, 1 base remained unmatched. The germline V gene encodes CDR1 MNHEY and CDR2 SMNVEV (reference sequence). The CDR3 consists of 14 residues. The CDR3 spells CASSLTGASYEQYF. The CDR3 bases are TGTGCCAGCAGTTTGACAGGGGCCTCCTACGAGCAGTACTTC.